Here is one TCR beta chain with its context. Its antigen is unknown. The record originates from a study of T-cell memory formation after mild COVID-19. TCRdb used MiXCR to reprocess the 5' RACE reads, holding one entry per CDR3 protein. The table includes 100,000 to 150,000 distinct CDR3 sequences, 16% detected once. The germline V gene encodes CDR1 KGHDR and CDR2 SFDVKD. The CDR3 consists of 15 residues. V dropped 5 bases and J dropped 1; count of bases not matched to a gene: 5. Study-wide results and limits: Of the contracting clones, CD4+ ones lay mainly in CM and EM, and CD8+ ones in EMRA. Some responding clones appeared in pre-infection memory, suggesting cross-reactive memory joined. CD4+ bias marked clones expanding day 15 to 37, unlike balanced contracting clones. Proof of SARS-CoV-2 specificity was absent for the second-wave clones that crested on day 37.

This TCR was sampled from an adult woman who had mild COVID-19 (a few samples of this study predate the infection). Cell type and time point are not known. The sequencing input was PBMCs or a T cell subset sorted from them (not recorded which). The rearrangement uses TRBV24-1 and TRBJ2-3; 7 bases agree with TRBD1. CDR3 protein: CATSARTGRTDTQYF. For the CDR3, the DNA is TGTGCCACCAGTGCCAGGACAGGACGCACAGATACGCAGTATTTT.